The 16 T cell receptor beta chains given below trace back to one sample, sequenced in a study of blood T cell repertoires in COVID-19. Measured with immunoSEQ multiplex PCR; TCRdb has only the in-frame clones, and not every one. The data show about 270,000 clones, more than 90% seen once. The sequenced material came from peripheral blood. The receptors stem from a person aged 18 to 30 with COVID-19, enrolled during active disease.

The V call is TRBV15, the J call TRBJ2-3; D is uncertain. The CDR3 contains 13 residues. Germline V gene data show CDR1 as LNHNV and CDR2 as YYDKDF (reference sequence). V shed 8 bases and J shed 4 bases, with 13 bases lying between them. DNA of the CDR3: TGTGCCACCCGCGGAAGTGGAGCAGATACGCAGTATTTT. Translated, it gives CATRGSGADTQYF.

V usage is TRBV27 and J usage is TRBJ2-7, with 13 positions matching TRBD2. Germline CDR1 reads MNHEY; CDR2 reads SMNVEV (reference sequence). The CDR3 has 14 amino acids. The trim removed 5 bases at V and 5 bases at J, leaving 3 bases unmatched. The CDR3 DNA reads as TGTGCCAGCAGTCCGGGGACTAGCGGGAACGAGCAGTACTTC. Translated: CASSPGTSGNEQYF.

The V and J genes are TRBV5-1 and TRBJ2-3; a weak D match, TRBD2 (5 bases). V was clipped by 3 bases and J by 9 bases, with 26 bases between them. Germline lookup yields CDR1 SGHRS and CDR2 YFSETQ. The CDR3 extends over 17 amino acids. The CDR3 loop is CASSSNFPSRGTTTQYF. The CDR3 DNA reads TGCGCCAGCAGCTCCAACTTTCCTAGCCGGGGTACGACAACGCAGTATTTT.

This chain uses TRBV24-1 with TRBJ2-1; D possibly corresponds to TRBD2 (5 bases). The CDR3 is 16 residues long. Germline assignment: CDR1 KGHDR and CDR2 SFDVKD. V was clipped by 1 base and J by 0 bases, with 9 bases between them. DNA for the CDR3: TGTGCCACCAGTGATTTAACTAGTAGCTCCTACAATGAGCAGTTCTTC. This sequence encodes CATSDLTSSSYNEQFF.

CDR3 in amino acids: CASSQIYGYTF. The CDR3 region has the DNA TGTGCCAGCAGCCAGATCTATGGCTACACCTTC. V and J are TRBV28 and TRBJ1-2, with D uncertain. Germline V gives CDR1 MDHEN, CDR2 SYDVKM. The V end was cut by 6 bases, the J end by 4 bases, with 6 bases between. The CDR3 covers 11 residues.

The gene calls are TRBV28 and TRBJ2-4, with a tentative D call TRBD2 (6 bases). The CDR3 is 15 residues long. V was cut by 6 bases and J by 1 base, with 13 bases left in between. In germline, CDR1 is MDHEN, CDR2 SYDVKM. CDR3 nucleotide sequence: TGTGCCAGCAGGCTAAGCGGAGGGGCCAAAAACATTCAGTACTTC. Translating it yields CASRLSGGAKNIQYF.

This clone has more than one count but fewer than ten. The chain is built from TRBV3-1 (or the pseudogene TRBV3-2) and TRBJ1-4; D is undetermined. CDR1 and CDR2 (germline): LGHDT, YNNKEL (reference sequence). The CDR3 is 13 amino acids. V lost 4 bases, J lost 8 bases, and 11 bases lay in between. CDR3 coding DNA: TGTGCCAGCAGCCTCGGGATGAGAGAAAAACTGTTTTTT. Amino acids: CASSLGMREKLFF.

The CDR3 bases are TGTGCCAGCAGCAAAAATCTCGGGACAGGGAGGTGGAACACTGAAGCTTTCTTT. Its protein product is CASSKNLGTGRWNTEAFF. This chain links TRBV21-1 with TRBJ1-1; the listed D gene, TRBD1, was not tested against the DNA. TRBV21-1 counts as a pseudogene. The CDR3 consists of 18 residues.

The gene calls are TRBV9 and TRBJ2-7; weak D call: TRBD1 (5 bases). This CDR3 contains 14 residues. CDR1 SGDLS and CDR2 YYNGEE come from the germline V gene. V was shortened by 0 bases and J by 3 bases, with 10 bases between the two germline ends. The CDR3 region is CASSVGDRIYEQYF. CDR3 sequence (DNA): TGTGCCAGCAGCGTAGGCGACAGAATCTACGAGCAGTACTTC.

The V gene is TRBV11-2, the J gene TRBJ1-4; D remains unclear. The CDR3 has 17 amino acids. CDR1 SGHAT and CDR2 FQNNGV come from the germline V gene. V was pared by 5 bases and J by 0 bases, with 16 bases between. The CDR3 loop is CASSPRDPGATNEKLFF. Written as DNA, the CDR3 is TGTGCCAGCAGCCCCCGAGACCCGGGAGCAACTAATGAAAAACTGTTTTTT.

This clone has a single count. V gene TRBV28 combines with J gene TRBJ2-3, with D possibly TRBD2 on 6 matching bases. Per the germline V gene, CDR1 is MDHEN and CDR2 is SYDVKM. Trimming took 6 bases from V and 5 from J, leaving 9 bases between them. This CDR3 has 12 amino acids. In DNA form, the CDR3 reads TGTGCCAGCAGCCCCGGGGGAGATACGCAGTATTTT. It codes for CASSPGGDTQYF.

Worth noting for this clone: A junction end diverges from the germline sequence, so it may reflect a read error. The chain uses TRBV4-2 and TRBJ2-7; 8 bases match TRBD2. The CDR3 sequence is 16 residues long. Germline values: CDR1 LGHNA, CDR2 YNFKEQ. CDR3 in DNA: TGTGCCAGCAGCCAATTTTTAGCGGGGACCTCCCACGAGCAGTACTTC. Amino acid sequence: CASSQFLAGTSHEQYF.

This chain connects TRBV7-3 to TRBJ2-2, with 9 bases fitting TRBD1. The CDR3 contains 15 residues. In germline, CDR1 is SGHTA, CDR2 FQGTGA. J gave up 5 bases and V 3 bases, and 4 bases lay outside the gene matches. This CDR3 is CASSLMGQGTGELFF. The CDR3, as DNA: TGTGCCAGCAGCTTGATGGGACAGGGAACCGGGGAGCTGTTTTTT.

This rearrangement joins TRBV2 to TRBJ2-2; 10 bases are a match to TRBD2. Trimming cost V 4 bases and J 6 bases; bases outside gene matches: 11. Germline CDR1 reads SNHLY; CDR2 reads FYNNEI. This CDR3 has 17 amino acids. CDR3 region: CASSAWTSGPRSGELFF. The DNA for the CDR3 is TGTGCCAGCAGTGCCTGGACTAGCGGCCCCCGGTCCGGGGAGCTGTTTTTT. Combining the CDR3 with reference TRBV2 and TRBJ2-2 gives the whole variable domain EPEVTQTPSHQVTQMGQEVILRCVPISNHLYFYWYRQILGQKVEFLVSFYNNEISEKSEIFDDQFSVERPDGSNFTLKIRSTKLEDSAMYFCASSAWTSGPRSGELFFGEGSRLTVL.

The chain employs TRBV10-3 and TRBJ2-1; 8 nucleotides line up with TRBD2. This CDR3 comprises 12 residues. J gave up 7 bases and V 4 bases, and 0 bases lay outside the gene matches. Looked up from germline, CDR1 is ENHRY and CDR2 is SYGVKD. Written as DNA, the CDR3 is TGTGCCATCAGTGCTAGCGGGAATGAGCAGTTCTTC. Translating it yields CAISASGNEQFF.

The sample holds one count of this clone. The chain combines TRBV9 with TRBJ1-5; D gene unclear. The V end lost 0 bases, the J end lost 5 bases, and 6 bases lay between the germline ends. CDR3 length: 13 amino acids. Germline CDR1 and CDR2: SGDLS and YYNGEE. The CDR3 here is CASSVGPHQPQHF. The CDR3 nucleotides are TGTGCCAGCAGCGTAGGGCCTCATCAGCCCCAGCATTTT.